This T cell receptor beta chain derives from a study of OX40 agonist ivuxolimab in advanced cancers. Study-wide context: Ivuxolimab was a fully human IgG2 agonistic monoclonal antibody targeting the costimulatory receptor OX40 (CD134). Intravenous ivuxolimab was administered to patients every 2 weeks at six dose levels: 0.01, 0.1, 0.3, 1.5, 3 and 10 mg/kg. Among the 50 to 55 dose-escalation patients, approximately 20 had hepatocellular carcinoma, about 15 melanoma, 9 renal cell carcinoma and 9 head and neck cancer. The dose-escalation cohort was around 83% male with a mean age of around 64 years, ranging from about 20 to 80. Patients were allowed to have had prior anti-PD-1, anti-PD-L1 or anti-CTLA-4 therapy, and approximately 41% of the dose-escalation patients had previously received checkpoint inhibitors. Three dose-escalation patients achieved partial responses, one with hepatocellular carcinoma and two with cutaneous melanoma. Peripheral TCRbeta sequencing aimed to test whether ivuxolimab altered TCR sequence diversity and caused clonal T-cell expansion. The monotherapy dose-escalation portion (N ≈ 57 patients) of the phase I ivuxolimab trial is reported in the paper.

As regards this clone: It has no known antigen specificity. Base qualities are not provided; no much larger clone lies one nucleotide away. Other DNA sequences from this sample encode an identical CDR3 as well.

Taken from cysteine to phenylalanine, the CDR3 has 16 residues. Only the CDR3 portion is preserved as DNA: 48 bases, with reading frame beginning at the first base. At the junction V is shortened by 1 base and J by 3 bases; bases outside the gene matches: 7. CDR1 MGHRA and CDR2 YSYEKL were looked up in the germline V gene. Overall study outcomes, separate from this receptor: The antigen specificity of the peripheral T cells that underwent clonal expansion was not determined. At doses from 0.1 to 3.0 mg/kg, clonal expansion was seen in both CD4+ and CD8+ blood T cells between baseline and week 6. In the 0.1-3.0 mg/kg groups, partial responders were among the patients with the lowest normalized peripheral clonal expansion, particularly in CD8+ T cells. On average, CD8+ T cells showed more expanded clones than CD4+ T cells after ivuxolimab. Low levels of normalized T-cell clonal expansion were also seen in some nonresponding patients.

For sequencing of the TCRbeta CDR3 region, genomic DNA was extracted from the sorted cells. The immunoSEQ Assay was used for sequencing of TCRbeta CDR3 regions. Here the immuneACCESS table is served through TCRdb, limited to in-frame sequences with V and J called. Missing clones are a known gap in these copies; in checked studies unresolved V genes cover under half, and the rest lacks a known reason. In this sample the table shows roughly 67,000 clones, around 87% of which occur a single time. Together, the top ten hold approximately 0.4% of the sample. The trial excluded patients who had a history of autoimmune disease or who were on systemic immunosuppression. Peripheral blood for TCR sequencing was collected from all dose cohorts at baseline, on cycle 4 day 1, and on cycle 7 day 1. Samples came from an open-label, multicenter, first-in-human phase I dose-escalation trial of ivuxolimab. Adults with locally advanced or metastatic head and neck squamous cell, hepatocellular, melanoma or renal cell carcinoma were enrolled in the trial. Before TCR sequencing, CD4+ and CD8+ T cells were separately sorted from peripheral blood.

The receptor's source is an adult with an advanced solid tumor such as melanoma, head and neck, liver or kidney cancer. The sequencing used CD4+ or CD8+ T cells sorted from blood, collected in a trial of the OX40 agonist ivuxolimab. The chain is assembled from TRBV4-1 and TRBJ2-5; 8 nucleotides in the junction match TRBD2. The bases are TGCGCCAGCAGCCAAGGGAATGGGACTAGGGAAGAGACCCAGTACTTC. This is translated as CASSQGNGTREETQYF.